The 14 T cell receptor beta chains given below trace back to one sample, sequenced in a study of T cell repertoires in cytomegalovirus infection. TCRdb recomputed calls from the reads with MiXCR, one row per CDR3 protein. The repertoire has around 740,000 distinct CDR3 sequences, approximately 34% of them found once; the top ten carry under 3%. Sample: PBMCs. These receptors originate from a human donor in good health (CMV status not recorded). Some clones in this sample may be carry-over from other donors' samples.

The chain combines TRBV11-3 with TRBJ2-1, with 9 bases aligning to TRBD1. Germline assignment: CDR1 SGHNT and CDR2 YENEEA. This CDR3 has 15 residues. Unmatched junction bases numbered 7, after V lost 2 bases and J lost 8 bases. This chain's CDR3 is CASSLRGTGFDEQFF. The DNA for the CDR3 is TGTGCCAGCAGCTTAAGAGGGACAGGGTTCGATGAGCAGTTCTTC. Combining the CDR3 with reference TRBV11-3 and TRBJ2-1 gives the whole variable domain EAGVVQSPRYKIIEKKQPVAFWCNPISGHNTLYWYLQNLGQGPELLIRYENEEAVDDSQLPKDRFSAERLKGVDSTLKIQPAELGDSAVYLCASSLRGTGFDEQFFGPGTRLTVL.

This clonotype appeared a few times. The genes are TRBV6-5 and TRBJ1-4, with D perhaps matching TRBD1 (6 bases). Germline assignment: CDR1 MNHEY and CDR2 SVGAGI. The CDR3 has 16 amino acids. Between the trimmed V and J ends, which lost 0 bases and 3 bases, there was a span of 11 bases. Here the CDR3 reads CASSYSEQGPNEKLFF. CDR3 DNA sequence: TGTGCCAGCAGTTACTCCGAACAGGGTCCTAATGAAAAACTGTTTTTT.

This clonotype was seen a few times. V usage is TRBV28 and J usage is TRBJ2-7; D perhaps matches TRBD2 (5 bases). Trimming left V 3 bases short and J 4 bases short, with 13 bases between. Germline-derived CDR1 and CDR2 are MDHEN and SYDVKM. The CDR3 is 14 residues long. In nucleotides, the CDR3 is TGTGCCAGCAGTTTTTCGGCCGGGATATACGAGCAGTACTTC. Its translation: CASSFSAGIYEQYF.

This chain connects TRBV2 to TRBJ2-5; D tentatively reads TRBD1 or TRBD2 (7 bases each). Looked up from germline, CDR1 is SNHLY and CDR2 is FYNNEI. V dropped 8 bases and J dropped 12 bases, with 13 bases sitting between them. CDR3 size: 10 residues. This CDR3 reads CASGGDSKYF. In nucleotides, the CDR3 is TGTGCCAGCGGGGGGGACAGCAAGTACTTC.

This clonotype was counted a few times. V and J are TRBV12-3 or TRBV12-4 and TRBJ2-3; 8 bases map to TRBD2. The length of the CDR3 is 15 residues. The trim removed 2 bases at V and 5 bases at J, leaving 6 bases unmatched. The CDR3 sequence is CASSLRAGGGDTQYF. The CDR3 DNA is TGTGCCAGCAGTTTAAGGGCGGGAGGTGGAGATACGCAGTATTTT.

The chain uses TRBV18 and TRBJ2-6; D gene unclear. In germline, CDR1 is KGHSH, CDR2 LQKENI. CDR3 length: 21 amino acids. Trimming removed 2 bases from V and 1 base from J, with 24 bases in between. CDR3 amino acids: CASSPRFDATPRSSGANVLTF. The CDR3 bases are TGTGCCAGCTCACCAAGGTTCGACGCGACACCGAGGTCGTCTGGGGCCAACGTCCTGACTTTC.

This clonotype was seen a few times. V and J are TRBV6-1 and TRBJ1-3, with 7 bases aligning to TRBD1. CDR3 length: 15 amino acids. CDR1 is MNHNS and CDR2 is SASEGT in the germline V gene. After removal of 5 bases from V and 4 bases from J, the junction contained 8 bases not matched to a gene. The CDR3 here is CASSSGTVTGNTIYF. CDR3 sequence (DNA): TGTGCCAGCAGTTCCGGGACAGTGACGGGAAACACCATATATTTT.

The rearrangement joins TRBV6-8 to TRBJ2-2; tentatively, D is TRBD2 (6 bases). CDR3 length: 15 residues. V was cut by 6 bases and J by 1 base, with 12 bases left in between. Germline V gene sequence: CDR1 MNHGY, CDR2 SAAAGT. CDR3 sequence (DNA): TGTGCCAGCAGAAAGGGACTCCAGAACACCGGGGAGCTGTTTTTT. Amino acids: CASRKGLQNTGELFF.

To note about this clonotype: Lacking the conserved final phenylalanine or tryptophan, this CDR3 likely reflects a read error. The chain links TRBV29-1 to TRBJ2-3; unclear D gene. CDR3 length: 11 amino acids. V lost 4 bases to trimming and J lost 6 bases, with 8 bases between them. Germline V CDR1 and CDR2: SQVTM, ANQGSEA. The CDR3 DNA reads TGCAGCGTTGTATGGTGGGATACGCAGTATACT. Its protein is CSVVWWDTQYT.

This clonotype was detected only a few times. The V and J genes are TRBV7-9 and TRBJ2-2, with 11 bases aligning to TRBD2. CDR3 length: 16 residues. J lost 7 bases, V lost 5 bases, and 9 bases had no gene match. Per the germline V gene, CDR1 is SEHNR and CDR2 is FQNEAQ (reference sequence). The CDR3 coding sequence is TGTGCCAGCAGCCCCATAGCGGGAGGGCCCGTCGGGGAGCTGTTTTTT. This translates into CASSPIAGGPVGELFF.

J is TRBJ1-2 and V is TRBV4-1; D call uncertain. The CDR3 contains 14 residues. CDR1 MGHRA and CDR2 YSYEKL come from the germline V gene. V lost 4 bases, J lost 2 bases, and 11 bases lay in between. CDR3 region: CASSRGRGNYGYTF. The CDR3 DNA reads TGCGCCAGCAGCCGGGGTCGGGGAAACTATGGCTACACCTTC.

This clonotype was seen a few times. CDR3 bases: TGTGCCAGCAGTCCCCAAGGCCTAGCGATTGACAATGAGCAGTTCTTC. This sequence encodes CASSPQGLAIDNEQFF. The V call is TRBV28, the J call TRBJ2-1; D is perhaps TRBD2 (6 bases). Germline V gene sequence: CDR1 MDHEN, CDR2 SYDVKM. V was shortened by 5 bases and J by 5 bases, with 19 bases between the two germline ends. This CDR3 region has 16 residues.

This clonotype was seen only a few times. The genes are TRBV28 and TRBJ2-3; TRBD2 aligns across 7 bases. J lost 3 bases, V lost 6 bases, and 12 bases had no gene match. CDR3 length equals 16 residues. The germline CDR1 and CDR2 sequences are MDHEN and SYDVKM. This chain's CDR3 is CASRGREALLTDTQYF. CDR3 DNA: TGTGCCAGCAGAGGCCGGGAGGCGCTTCTGACAGATACGCAGTATTTT. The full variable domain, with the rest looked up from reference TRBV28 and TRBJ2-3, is DVKVTQSSRYLVKRTGEKVFLECVQDMDHENMFWYRQDPGLGLRLIYFSYDVKMKEKGDIPEGYSVSREKKERFSLILESASTNQTSMYLCASRGREALLTDTQYFGPGTRLTVL.

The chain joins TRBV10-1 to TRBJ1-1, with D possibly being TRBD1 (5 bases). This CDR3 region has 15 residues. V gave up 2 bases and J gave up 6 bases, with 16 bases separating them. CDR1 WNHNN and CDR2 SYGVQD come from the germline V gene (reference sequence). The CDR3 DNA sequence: TGCGCCAGCAGTGAGCGGATGGGGCTCAACGCTGAAGCTTTCTTT. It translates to CASSERMGLNAEAFF.